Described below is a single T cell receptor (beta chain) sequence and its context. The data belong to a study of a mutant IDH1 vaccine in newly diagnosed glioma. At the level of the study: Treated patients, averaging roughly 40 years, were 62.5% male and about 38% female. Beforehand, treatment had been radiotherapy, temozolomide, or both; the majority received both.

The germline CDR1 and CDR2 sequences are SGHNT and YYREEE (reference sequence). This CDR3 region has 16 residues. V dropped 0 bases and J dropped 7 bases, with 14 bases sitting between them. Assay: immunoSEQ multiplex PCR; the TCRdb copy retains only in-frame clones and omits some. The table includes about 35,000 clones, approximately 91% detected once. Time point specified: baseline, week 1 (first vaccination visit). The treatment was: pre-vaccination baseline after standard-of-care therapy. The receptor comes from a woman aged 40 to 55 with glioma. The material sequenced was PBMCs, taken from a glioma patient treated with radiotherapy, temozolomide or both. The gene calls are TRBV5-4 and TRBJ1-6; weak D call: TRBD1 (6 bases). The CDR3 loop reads CASSLAPAGANSPLHF. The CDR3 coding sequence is TGTGCCAGCAGCTTGGCCCCGGCGGGGGCAAATTCACCCCTCCACTTT.